This TCR beta chain was found in a study of cytomegalovirus exposure and HLA in healthy donors. Study results and caveats: The productive fraction for most TCR beta V segments was about 90% or about 30% in an earlier analysis.

This CDR3 region has 13 residues. CDR1 and CDR2 (germline): SGHRS, YFSETQ. Deletions cut 3 bases from V and 2 bases from J, with 6 bases between. On this clone: What it binds is unknown.

In the PCR, 60 Vbeta and 13 Jbeta primers were used. Libraries were prepared by immunoSEQ multiplex PCR; TCRdb keeps only in-frame clonotypes and omits some of them. Of more than 150,000 clones in the sample, 78% are singletons; the top ten hold 5.5% to 7.5%. The origin of this receptor is a woman in her thirties or forties in good health and CMV-seropositive. Sequencing was done on a sample of PBMCs. The V and J genes are TRBV5-1 and TRBJ2-1; D may be TRBD2 (5 bases). The CDR3 DNA reads as TGCGCCAGCAGCTGGGGAGCCTACAATGAGCAGTTCTTC. It yields the protein CASSWGAYNEQFF.